One sample yielded the 19 T cell receptor beta chains listed below, sequenced in a study of CD4 T cell repertoires in COVID-19. The protocol was immunoSEQ multiplex PCR, while the TCRdb copy is restricted to in-frame clones and leaves out a portion. The repertoire holds fewer than 25,000 clones, with more than 85% as singletons. No culture step preceded sequencing of the ex vivo isolated memory T cells. Sequenced material: circulating follicular helper CD4+ T cells (cTfh) from blood, taken before the COVID-19 pandemic. These receptors were obtained from a human donor who had COVID-19.

V is TRBV5-5 and J is TRBJ1-1; D gene ambiguous. Germline V gene lookup returns CDR1 SGHKS and CDR2 YYEKEE (reference sequence). The CDR3 is 17 amino acids. V was clipped by 1 base and J by 1 base, with 17 bases between them. CDR3 nucleotides: TGTGCCAGCAGCTTGTACGCCATGGGCCTCCAGAACACTGAAGCTTTCTTT. Its protein is CASSLYAMGLQNTEAFF.

The CDR3 nucleotides read TGTGCCACACGGGATAGCGGCAACTCCTACGAGCAGTACTTC. Its protein product is CATRDSGNSYEQYF. The V gene is TRBV27, the J gene TRBJ2-7; TRBD2 is a possible D gene (6 bases). CDR1 and CDR2 from the germline V gene are MNHEY and SMNVEV (reference sequence). CDR3 size: 14 residues. With 10 bases removed from V and 0 bases from J, the gap between germline ends came to 16 bases.

The chain has TRBV30 and TRBJ2-2; 11 bases line up with TRBD1. Germline V gives CDR1 GTSNPN, CDR2 SVGIG (reference sequence). The CDR3 loop spans 17 amino acids. Trimming cost V 2 bases and J 7 bases; bases outside gene matches: 12. CDR3 loop: CAWSLDRGLLGNGELFF. CDR3 in DNA: TGTGCCTGGAGTCTGGACAGGGGGCTTTTGGGGAACGGGGAGCTGTTTTTT. Combining the CDR3 with reference TRBV30 and TRBJ2-2 gives the whole variable domain SQTIHQWPATLVQPVGSPLSLECTVEGTSNPNLYWYRQAAGRGLQLLFYSVGIGQISSEVPQNLSASRPQDRQFILSSKKLLLSDSGFYLCAWSLDRGLLGNGELFFGEGSRLTVL.

The chain links TRBV19 to TRBJ2-5; D possibly corresponds to TRBD2 (6 bases). Looked up from germline, CDR1 is LNHDA and CDR2 is SQIVND (reference sequence). The CDR3 totals 15 residues. The germline V and J ends were trimmed by 7 bases and 2 bases, with 17 bases remaining between them. The CDR3 loop reads CASKGRKAGQETQYF. The CDR3 coding sequence is TGTGCCAGTAAGGGGAGAAAGGCGGGGCAAGAGACCCAGTACTTC.

The chain joins TRBV19 to TRBJ2-3; 11 bases fit TRBD2. This CDR3 spans 15 amino acids. Per the germline V gene, CDR1 is LNHDA and CDR2 is SQIVND (reference sequence). V lost 4 bases and J lost 5; bases outside the gene matches: 5. For the CDR3, the DNA is TGTGCCAGTAGTACCACTAGCGGGAGAATAGATACGCAGTATTTT. Its protein product is CASSTTSGRIDTQYF.

This rearrangement joins TRBV28 to TRBJ1-1; no reliable D call. CDR1 and CDR2 from the germline V gene are MDHEN and SYDVKM. The CDR3 is 14 amino acids. The germline V and J ends were trimmed by 5 bases and 2 bases, with 12 bases remaining between them. In DNA form, the CDR3 reads TGTGCCAGCAGTAGCCGCCACCTCAACACTGAAGCTTTCTTT. It specifies CASSSRHLNTEAFF.

V usage is TRBV6-1 and J usage is TRBJ2-7; 8 bases fit TRBD1. CDR3 length: 18 residues. Unmatched junction bases numbered 12, after V lost 0 bases and J lost 2 bases. Germline V gene data show CDR1 as MNHNS and CDR2 as SASEGT. The DNA for the CDR3 is TGTGCCAGCAGTGAAGCGGCACGGACAGGGTCTCAGGCCTACGAGCAGTACTTC. Its protein is CASSEAARTGSQAYEQYF.

The rearrangement uses TRBV7-8 and TRBJ2-1; the D gene is possibly TRBD1 (6 bases). The CDR3 spans 15 residues. Germline V gene sequence: CDR1 SGHVS, CDR2 FQNEAQ. V shed 1 base and J shed 2 bases, with 9 bases lying between them. CDR3 residues: CASSLEEGAYNEQFF. CDR3 bases: TGTGCCAGCAGCTTAGAAGAGGGGGCCTACAATGAGCAGTTCTTC.

V gene TRBV7-9 combines with J gene TRBJ2-3; 9 bases match TRBD1. The junction had 5 bases not matched to a gene; V was cut back by 7 bases and J by 3 bases. The germline V gene has CDR1 SEHNR and CDR2 FQNEAQ (reference sequence). This CDR3 spans 14 amino acids. The CDR3 is CASTGTGFTDTQYF. CDR3 nucleotide sequence: TGTGCCAGCACCGGGACAGGGTTTACAGATACGCAGTATTTT.

The CDR3 sequence is CASSSGGYAAGYGYTF. The CDR3, as DNA: TGTGCCAGCAGTTCAGGGGGATACGCCGCCGGCTATGGCTACACCTTC. The genes are TRBV2 and TRBJ1-2, with 7 bases identical to TRBD1. Per germline, CDR1 SNHLY and CDR2 FYNNEI. The ends lost 5 bases at V and 4 bases at J; junction bases unmatched: 13. This CDR3 comprises 16 residues.

The CDR3 protein is CASSQVGGGNDEQFF. The CDR3 nucleotides read TGTGCCAGCAGCCAAGTCGGAGGAGGGAATGATGAGCAGTTCTTC. J is TRBJ2-1 and V is TRBV4-2; possibly TRBD2 for D (6 bases). The CDR3 is 15 residues long. With 1 base removed from V and 8 bases from J, the gap between germline ends came to 15 bases. The germline V gene encodes CDR1 LGHNA and CDR2 YNFKEQ.

The chain recombines TRBV6-5 with TRBJ2-7; 7 bases map to TRBD2. From germline, CDR1 is MNHEY and CDR2 SVGAGI. The V segment lost 8 bases and the J segment 3 bases; nucleotides outside the gene matches: 7. This CDR3 comprises 13 residues. This chain's CDR3 is CASSQGGLYEQYF. CDR3 coding DNA: TGTGCCAGCTCCCAGGGAGGGCTCTACGAGCAGTACTTC.

This clone was observed once. The chain recombines TRBV7-2 with TRBJ1-3; 7 bases line up with TRBD1. Germline CDR1 SGHTA, CDR2 FQGNSA. Germline trimming cut 5 bases from V and 1 base from J; bases unmatched to any gene: 5. The CDR3 loop spans 15 amino acids. The CDR3 DNA follows: TGTGCCAGCAGCGAGACCAGGGGGTCTGGAAACACCATATATTTT. Translation gives CASSETRGSGNTIYF.

V is TRBV10-2 and J is TRBJ2-5, with 8 bases identical to TRBD2. V trimming: 7 bases; J trimming: 4 bases; junction bases outside the gene matches: 11. The CDR3 is made up of 15 amino acids. In germline, CDR1 is WSHSY, CDR2 SAAADI. The CDR3 DNA reads TGCGCCAGCACCCTCGGCGGGGGGAGGGGAGAGACCCAGTACTTC. Its protein is CASTLGGGRGETQYF.

This rearrangement joins TRBV10-3 to TRBJ1-2; D is unresolved. CDR1 and CDR2 from the germline V gene are ENHRY and SYGVKD. This CDR3 region has 13 residues. With 4 bases removed from V and 8 bases from J, the gap between germline ends came to 14 bases. The chain's CDR3 is CAISGEHSQGYTF. Here the CDR3 DNA reads TGTGCCATCAGTGGCGAACATAGCCAGGGCTACACCTTC.

The J gene is TRBJ2-3, the V gene TRBV5-5, with D maybe TRBD1 (6 bases). The CDR3 loop spans 15 amino acids. V lost 3 bases, J lost 6 bases, and 17 bases lay in between. Germline CDR1 is SGHKS and CDR2 is YYEKEE (reference sequence). The CDR3 sequence: CASSSPDSRRDTQYF. The DNA for the CDR3 is TGTGCCAGCAGCTCCCCGGACAGCCGTAGGGATACGCAGTATTTT.

This chain uses TRBV9 with TRBJ2-5; possibly TRBD2 for D (5 bases). The CDR3 totals 13 residues. From germline, CDR1 is SGDLS and CDR2 YYNGEE. The V end was cut by 4 bases, the J end by 3 bases, with 10 bases between. The CDR3 nucleotides are TGTGCCAGCAGCTCGGACTGGAAAGAGACCCAGTACTTC. Encoded protein: CASSSDWKETQYF.

The CDR3 here is CASRLPSGSGTGELFF. Here the CDR3 DNA reads TGTGCCAGCAGGCTCCCTAGCGGGAGTGGCACCGGGGAGCTGTTTTTT. The rearrangement links TRBV28 to TRBJ2-2; 10 bases match TRBD2. The CDR3 has 16 amino acids. Unmatched junction bases numbered 8, after V lost 6 bases and J lost 4 bases. Germline V gene sequence: CDR1 MDHEN, CDR2 SYDVKM.

The chain has TRBV6-1 and TRBJ1-4, with a weak D call TRBD1 (6 bases). This CDR3 region has 14 residues. V was clipped by 4 bases and J by 8 bases, with 14 bases between them. Germline assignment: CDR1 MNHNS and CDR2 SASEGT. CDR3 loop: CASSGGQTFEKLFF. In DNA, the CDR3 is TGTGCCAGCAGTGGGGGGCAGACCTTCGAAAAACTGTTTTTT.